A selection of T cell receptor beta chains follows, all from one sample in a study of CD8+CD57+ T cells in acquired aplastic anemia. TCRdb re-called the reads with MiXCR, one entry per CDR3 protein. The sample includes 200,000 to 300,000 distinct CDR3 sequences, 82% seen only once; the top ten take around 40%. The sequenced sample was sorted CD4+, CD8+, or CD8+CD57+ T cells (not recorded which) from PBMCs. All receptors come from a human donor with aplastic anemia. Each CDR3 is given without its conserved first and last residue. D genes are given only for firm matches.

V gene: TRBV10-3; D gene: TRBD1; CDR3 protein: AIRSPGQGAQNYGYT
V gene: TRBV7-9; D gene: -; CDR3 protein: ASRVAPVVLNTEAF
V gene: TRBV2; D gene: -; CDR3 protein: ASRDSGTDTQYFF
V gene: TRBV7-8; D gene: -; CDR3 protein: ASSFHPDITIEAF
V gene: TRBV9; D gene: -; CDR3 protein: ASSRSGTWANEQF
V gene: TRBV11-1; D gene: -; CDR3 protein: ATSLGRTQETQY
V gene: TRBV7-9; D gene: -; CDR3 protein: ASSSDRSVGPDH
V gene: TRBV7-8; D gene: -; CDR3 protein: ASSFPGQETQYF
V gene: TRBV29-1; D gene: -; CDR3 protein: SVNTGTEAF
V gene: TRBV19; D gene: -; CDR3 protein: ASREATGPNYGYT
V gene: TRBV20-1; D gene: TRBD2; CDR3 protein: SALRGAGSGETQY
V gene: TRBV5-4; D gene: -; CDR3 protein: ASSFNGVSGNTIY
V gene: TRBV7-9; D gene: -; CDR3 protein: ATSGRCLAYEKY
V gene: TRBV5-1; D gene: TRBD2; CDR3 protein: ASSLDGAGVRTGELF
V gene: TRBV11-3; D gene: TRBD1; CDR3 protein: ASSTGGSTEAF
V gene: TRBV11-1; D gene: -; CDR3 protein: ASSDDGIDEQF
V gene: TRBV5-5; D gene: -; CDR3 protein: ASSQGLDTQY
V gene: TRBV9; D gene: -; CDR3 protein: ASSYSGGKQETQY
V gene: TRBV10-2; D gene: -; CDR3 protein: ASVGTGTGNTIY
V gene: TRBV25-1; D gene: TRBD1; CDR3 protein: ASSDDRGPTDTQY
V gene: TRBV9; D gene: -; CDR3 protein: ATSTGSMEAPHY
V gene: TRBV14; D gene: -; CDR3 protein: ASSQDPRGENTY
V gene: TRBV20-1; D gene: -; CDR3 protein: SAIGGRAMNEQF
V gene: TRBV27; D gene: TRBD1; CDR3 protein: ASSWGGQGPTGELF
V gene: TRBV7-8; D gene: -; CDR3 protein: ASSLARGLYTQH
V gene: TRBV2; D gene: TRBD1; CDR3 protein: ATTRDSHTEAF
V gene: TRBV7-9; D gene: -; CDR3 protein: ASSLGLRGGSN
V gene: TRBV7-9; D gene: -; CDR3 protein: ASSSTGSYGANVY
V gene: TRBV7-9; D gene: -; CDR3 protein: ASSLDTPEAFFGYT
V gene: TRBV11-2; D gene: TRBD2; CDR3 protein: ASSMRTSGEADTQY